The rows below give T cell receptor beta chains drawn from one sample of a study of blood T cell repertoires in COVID-19. Using immunoSEQ multiplex PCR, the repertoire was profiled, and TCRdb retains in-frame clones only, with some absent. The table has more than 150,000 clones, 70% to 90% seen once; the top ten hold around 3%. The sequencing sample was made of peripheral blood. These receptors all come from a man aged 35-49 years with active or convalescent COVID-19. The CDR3 runs from the conserved cysteine through the conserved F or W. The D gene is left open where the match is weak. Clone size, where shown, is once, few, many, or a class for clones that have expanded.

>TRBV24-1|TRBJ1-1|few|.
CATRPGAGTEAFF
TGTGCCACCCGACCAGGGGCTGGCACTGAAGCTTTCTTT
>TRBV28|TRBJ2-7|.|.
CASSLAGGGEQYF
TGTGCCAGCAGTTTAGCAGGGGGAGGCGAGCAGTACTTC
>TRBV10-2|TRBJ2-1|.|.
CASRVGGDSYNEQFF
TGCGCCAGCAGGGTTGGCGGGGACTCCTACAATGAGCAGTTCTTC
>TRBV11-2|TRBJ2-2|.|TRBD2
CASSITSGGLPGELFF
TGTGCCAGCAGCATAACTAGCGGGGGCCTCCCCGGGGAGCTGTTTTTT
>TRBV19|TRBJ1-2|.|TRBD1
CASSTPGTGYGYTF
TGTGCCAGTAGTACACCCGGGACAGGGTATGGCTACACCTTC
>TRBV29-1|TRBJ2-4|.|.
CSVVTSGDNIQYF
TGCAGCGTTGTGACTTCGGGGGACAACATTCAGTACTTC
>TRBV5-6|TRBJ2-7|few|.
CASSLGDGYEQYF
TGTGCCAGCAGCTTAGGAGACGGCTACGAGCAGTACTTC
>TRBV6-5|TRBJ2-7|.|TRBD1
CASSTGQGGYEQYF
TGTGCCAGCAGCACGGGACAGGGGGGGTACGAGCAGTACTTC
>TRBV28|TRBJ2-1|once|TRBD2
CASSPGLAGGSNEQFF
TGTGCCAGCAGCCCGGGACTAGCGGGGGGCAGCAATGAGCAGTTCTTC
>TRBV11-2|TRBJ1-6|.|TRBD1
CASSEGQALSPLHF
TGTGCCAGCAGCGAGGGACAGGCCCTTTCACCCCTCCACTTT
>TRBV5-8|TRBJ2-1|.|TRBD1
CASSPGWTGLSYNEQFF
TGTGCCAGCAGCCCGGGGTGGACAGGGCTGTCCTACAATGAGCAGTTCTTC
>TRBV7-9|TRBJ1-1|once|.
CASSLRGSGKSEAFF
TGTGCCAGCAGCTTAAGAGGTTCGGGGAAGTCTGAAGCTTTCTTT
>TRBV5-1|TRBJ1-1|.|.
CASSRGDGLNTEAFF
TGCGCCAGCAGCCGTGGAGACGGACTAAACACTGAAGCTTTCTTT
>TRBV24-1|TRBJ1-2|.|TRBD1
CATSDTTGIYGYTF
TGTGCCACCAGTGATACGACAGGGATCTATGGCTACACCTTC
>TRBV28|TRBJ2-7|few|TRBD1
CASSLTGTGREQYF
TGTGCCAGCAGTTTAACCGGGACAGGGAGGGAGCAGTACTTC
>TRBV10-2|TRBJ2-2|.|.
CASTPTENTGELFF
TGCGCCAGCACCCCGACAGAGAACACCGGGGAGCTGTTTTTT
>TRBV28|TRBJ1-2|.|TRBD1
CASSYNRGRDGYTF
TGTGCCAGCAGCTACAACAGGGGGCGCGATGGCTACACCTTC
>TRBV3-1/TRBV3-2|TRBJ1-1|.|TRBD1
CASRPVRDRVNTEAFF
TGTGCCAGCAGACCCGTTCGGGACAGGGTGAACACTGAAGCTTTCTTT
>TRBV9|TRBJ2-5|.|TRBD2
CASSPGTSGGAGETQYF
TGTGCCAGCAGCCCCGGGACTAGCGGGGGGGCCGGGGAGACCCAGTACTTC
>TRBV5-5|TRBJ2-1|.|.
CASSRGHPAANEQFF
TGTGCCAGCAGCCGAGGACACCCCGCTGCCAATGAGCAGTTCTTC
>TRBV5-5|TRBJ2-7|.|TRBD1
CASNRDSGYEQYF
TGTGCCAGCAACCGGGACAGCGGATACGAGCAGTACTTC
>TRBV28|TRBJ2-7|.|TRBD1
CASPPTEQGENYEQYF
TGTGCCAGCCCACCCACAGAACAGGGGGAAAACTACGAGCAGTACTTC
>TRBV2|TRBJ2-1|.|TRBD2
CASGLAGGPLNEQFF
TGTGCCAGCGGGCTAGCGGGGGGGCCCCTCAATGAGCAGTTCTTC
>TRBV25-1|TRBJ1-2|.|.
CASSVDSYGYTF
TGTGCCAGCAGTGTTGACAGCTATGGCTACACCTTC
>TRBV5-5|TRBJ1-2|.|.
CASSPYGYTF
TGTGCCAGCAGCCCGTATGGCTACACCTTC
>TRBV12-3/TRBV12-4|TRBJ1-1|.|.
CASSSLGDTEAFF
TGTGCCAGCAGTTCTCTAGGGGACACTGAAGCTTTCTTT
>TRBV5-1|TRBJ2-7|.|TRBD1
CASSRIWDRAYEQYF
TGCGCCAGCAGCCGAATATGGGACAGAGCCTACGAGCAGTACTTC